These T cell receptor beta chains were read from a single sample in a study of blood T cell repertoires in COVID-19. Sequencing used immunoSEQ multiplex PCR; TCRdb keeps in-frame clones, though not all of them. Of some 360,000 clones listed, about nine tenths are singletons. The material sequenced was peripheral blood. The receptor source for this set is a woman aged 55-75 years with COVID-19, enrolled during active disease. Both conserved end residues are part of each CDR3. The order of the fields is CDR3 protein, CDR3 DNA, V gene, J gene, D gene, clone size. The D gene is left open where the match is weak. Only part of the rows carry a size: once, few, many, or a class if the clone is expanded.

CDR3 protein: CASSLDRNTEAFF
CDR3 DNA: TGTGCCAGCAGCCTTGACAGGAACACTGAAGCTTTCTTT
V gene: TRBV5-4
J gene: TRBJ1-1
D gene: .
clone size: .

CDR3 protein: CASSSRQGVRSYNEQFF
CDR3 DNA: TGCGCCAGCAGCTCCCGACAGGGTGTTCGGTCCTACAATGAGCAGTTCTTC
V gene: TRBV5-1
J gene: TRBJ2-1
D gene: TRBD1
clone size: once

CDR3 protein: CATSDLGRREQFF
CDR3 DNA: TGTGCCACCAGTGATTTGGGGCGGAGGGAGCAGTTCTTC
V gene: TRBV24-1
J gene: TRBJ2-1
D gene: .
clone size: .

CDR3 protein: CASSLGDANTGELFF
CDR3 DNA: TGTGCCAGCAGTTTAGGAGACGCGAACACCGGGGAGCTGTTTTTT
V gene: TRBV28
J gene: TRBJ2-2
D gene: .
clone size: .

CDR3 protein: CASRRRTGGGNQPQHF
CDR3 DNA: TGTGCCAGCAGGCGCAGGACAGGGGGCGGCAATCAGCCCCAGCATTTT
V gene: TRBV28
J gene: TRBJ1-5
D gene: TRBD1
clone size: .

CDR3 protein: CASSFPRASNYGYTF
CDR3 DNA: TGTGCCAGCAGCTTCCCCAGGGCCTCTAACTATGGCTACACCTTC
V gene: TRBV7-9
J gene: TRBJ1-2
D gene: .
clone size: .

CDR3 protein: CASSGGGTGEETQYF
CDR3 DNA: TGTGCCAGTAGTGGGGGGGGGACAGGTGAAGAGACCCAGTACTTC
V gene: TRBV19
J gene: TRBJ2-5
D gene: .
clone size: .

CDR3 protein: CASSPGTGGFQPQHF
CDR3 DNA: TGTGCCAGCAGCCCCGGGACAGGGGGCTTTCAGCCCCAGCATTTT
V gene: TRBV9
J gene: TRBJ1-5
D gene: TRBD1
clone size: .

CDR3 protein: CASSLVGGQTEAFF
CDR3 DNA: TGCGCCAGCAGCTTGGTCGGGGGGCAAACTGAAGCTTTCTTT
V gene: TRBV5-1
J gene: TRBJ1-1
D gene: .
clone size: once

CDR3 protein: CAINIQGSTEAFF
CDR3 DNA: TGTGCCATCAATATACAGGGGTCGACTGAAGCTTTCTTT
V gene: TRBV10-3
J gene: TRBJ1-1
D gene: TRBD1
clone size: .

CDR3 protein: CASSVEAGYSYNEQFF
CDR3 DNA: TGTGCCAGCAGCGTAGAAGCAGGGTACTCCTACAATGAGCAGTTCTTC
V gene: TRBV9
J gene: TRBJ2-1
D gene: .
clone size: .

CDR3 protein: CASSRGTGELFF
CDR3 DNA: TGTGCCAGCAGCCGAGGGACCGGGGAGCTGTTTTTT
V gene: TRBV3-1/TRBV3-2
J gene: TRBJ2-2
D gene: .
clone size: .

CDR3 protein: CASSLDSTFYGYTF
CDR3 DNA: TGTGCCAGCAGCCTTGACAGCACCTTCTATGGCTACACCTTC
V gene: TRBV6-5
J gene: TRBJ1-2
D gene: .
clone size: .

CDR3 protein: CASSHRERRGETQYF
CDR3 DNA: TGCGCCAGCAGCCATAGGGAGCGACGGGGAGAGACCCAGTACTTC
V gene: TRBV4-1
J gene: TRBJ2-5
D gene: .
clone size: .

CDR3 protein: CASSQRLVGETQYF
CDR3 DNA: TGTGCCAGCAGCCAAAGGCTGGTCGGGGAGACCCAGTACTTC
V gene: TRBV3-1/TRBV3-2
J gene: TRBJ2-5
D gene: .
clone size: .

CDR3 protein: CASSAGLSNTGELFF
CDR3 DNA: TGTGCCAGCAGCGCGGGACTATCTAACACCGGGGAGCTGTTTTTT
V gene: TRBV11-2
J gene: TRBJ2-2
D gene: TRBD2
clone size: .

CDR3 protein: CAARDSDHEAFF
CDR3 DNA: TGTGCCGCCCGGGACAGCGACCATGAAGCTTTCTTT
V gene: TRBV19
J gene: TRBJ1-1
D gene: TRBD1
clone size: .

CDR3 protein: CASSPFDRNSPLHF
CDR3 DNA: TGTGCCAGCTCACCGTTCGACAGGAATTCACCCCTCCACTTT
V gene: TRBV18
J gene: TRBJ1-6
D gene: .
clone size: .

CDR3 protein: CASSSTTSTEAFF
CDR3 DNA: TGTGCCAGCAGCTCCACTACGTCCACTGAAGCTTTCTTT
V gene: TRBV7-9
J gene: TRBJ1-1
D gene: .
clone size: once

CDR3 protein: CARSLGVGDGKLFF
CDR3 DNA: TGTGCCAGAAGCTTGGGAGTAGGAGACGGAAAACTGTTTTTT
V gene: TRBV5-3
J gene: TRBJ1-4
D gene: .
clone size: .

CDR3 protein: CASSRDRGSYNEQFF
CDR3 DNA: TGTGCCAGCAGCCGGGACAGGGGCTCCTACAATGAGCAGTTCTTC
V gene: TRBV11-3
J gene: TRBJ2-1
D gene: TRBD1
clone size: .

CDR3 protein: CASRRDREMRYGYTF
CDR3 DNA: TGTGCCAGCAGAAGGGACAGAGAGATGAGGTATGGCTACACCTTC
V gene: TRBV4-2
J gene: TRBJ1-2
D gene: TRBD1
clone size: .

CDR3 protein: CASSLISEDTQYF
CDR3 DNA: TGTGCCAGCAGCTTAATAAGCGAGGATACGCAGTATTTT
V gene: TRBV7-2
J gene: TRBJ2-3
D gene: .
clone size: once

CDR3 protein: CASSTDRGGGYTF
CDR3 DNA: TGCGCCAGCAGCACAGACAGGGGCGGTGGCTACACCTTC
V gene: TRBV5-1
J gene: TRBJ1-2
D gene: TRBD1
clone size: .

CDR3 protein: CASSIESGGTEAFF
CDR3 DNA: TGTGCCAGTAGTATAGAGAGCGGGGGCACTGAAGCTTTCTTT
V gene: TRBV19
J gene: TRBJ1-1
D gene: .
clone size: few

CDR3 protein: CASSSGQVGNSPLHF
CDR3 DNA: TGTGCCAGCAGCAGCGGACAGGTCGGGAATTCACCCCTCCACTTT
V gene: TRBV27
J gene: TRBJ1-6
D gene: TRBD1
clone size: .

CDR3 protein: CASSLSAGGNGELFF
CDR3 DNA: TGTGCCAGCAGTTTATCCGCAGGGGGAAACGGGGAGCTGTTTTTT
V gene: TRBV27
J gene: TRBJ2-2
D gene: TRBD1
clone size: .

CDR3 protein: CASSLARGGGAGELFF
CDR3 DNA: TGTGCCAGCAGCTTGGCCAGAGGCGGGGGAGCCGGGGAGCTGTTTTTT
V gene: TRBV5-5
J gene: TRBJ2-2
D gene: TRBD2
clone size: .

CDR3 protein: CASSTRGGANYGYTF
CDR3 DNA: TGTGCCAGCAGCACCCGTGGAGGAGCGAACTATGGCTACACCTTC
V gene: TRBV7-9
J gene: TRBJ1-2
D gene: .
clone size: .

CDR3 protein: CASSQRGTSGGVRTDTQYF
CDR3 DNA: TGTGCCAGCAGTCAACGAGGGACTAGCGGGGGGGTCCGCACAGATACGCAGTATTTT
V gene: TRBV6-6
J gene: TRBJ2-3
D gene: TRBD2
clone size: .

CDR3 protein: CASSPVGALGRSYTF
CDR3 DNA: TGTGCCAGTAGCCCAGTAGGGGCCCTTGGTAGGAGCTACACCTTC
V gene: TRBV19
J gene: TRBJ1-2
D gene: .
clone size: few

CDR3 protein: CASSLANTEAFF
CDR3 DNA: TGTGCCAGCAGCTTGGCAAACACTGAAGCTTTCTTT
V gene: TRBV5-5
J gene: TRBJ1-1
D gene: .
clone size: .

CDR3 protein: CASGLGLAGGSTDTQYF
CDR3 DNA: TGTGCTAGTGGTTTGGGACTAGCGGGGGGAAGCACAGATACGCAGTATTTT
V gene: TRBV12-5
J gene: TRBJ2-3
D gene: TRBD2
clone size: once

CDR3 protein: CASRSLRYGYTF
CDR3 DNA: TGTGCCAGCAGGTCCCTTAGATATGGCTACACCTTC
V gene: TRBV12-3/TRBV12-4
J gene: TRBJ1-2
D gene: .
clone size: .

CDR3 protein: CASSPAGEETQYF
CDR3 DNA: TGTGCCAGCAGCCCAGCCGGGGAAGAGACCCAGTACTTC
V gene: TRBV7-3
J gene: TRBJ2-5
D gene: .
clone size: .

CDR3 protein: CASSSGTGFYTF
CDR3 DNA: TGTGCCAGCAGTTCCGGGACAGGGTTCTACACCTTC
V gene: TRBV12-3/TRBV12-4
J gene: TRBJ1-2
D gene: TRBD1
clone size: .

CDR3 protein: CASSLEGTGNQPQHF
CDR3 DNA: TGCGCCAGCAGCTTGGAGGGGACAGGGAATCAGCCCCAGCATTTT
V gene: TRBV5-1
J gene: TRBJ1-5
D gene: TRBD1
clone size: .

CDR3 protein: CASSPHAGGGPNTEAFF
CDR3 DNA: TGTGCCAGCTCACCACACGCCGGGGGGGGACCGAACACTGAAGCTTTCTTT
V gene: TRBV18
J gene: TRBJ1-1
D gene: .
clone size: .

CDR3 protein: CASSFQGNYGYTF
CDR3 DNA: TGTGCCAGCAGTTTTCAGGGGAACTATGGCTACACCTTC
V gene: TRBV12-3/TRBV12-4
J gene: TRBJ1-2
D gene: .
clone size: .

CDR3 protein: CASSYSQDRGIGELFF
CDR3 DNA: TGTGCCAGCAGTTACTCGCAGGACAGAGGGATCGGGGAGCTGTTTTTT
V gene: TRBV6-6
J gene: TRBJ2-2
D gene: .
clone size: .

CDR3 protein: CASSIARGREAQHF
CDR3 DNA: TGTGCCAGTAGTATAGCCAGGGGGCGCGAAGCCCAGCATTTT
V gene: TRBV19
J gene: TRBJ1-5
D gene: TRBD1
clone size: .

CDR3 protein: CASSQEKRGLLTEAFF
CDR3 DNA: TGCGCCAGCAGCCAAGAAAAGAGGGGGCTCTTAACTGAAGCTTTCTTT
V gene: TRBV4-1
J gene: TRBJ1-1
D gene: TRBD1
clone size: .

CDR3 protein: CASSATGNTEAFF
CDR3 DNA: TGTGCCAGCAGTGCTACAGGAAACACTGAAGCTTTCTTT
V gene: TRBV12-3/TRBV12-4
J gene: TRBJ1-1
D gene: .
clone size: .

CDR3 protein: CASSFIQASRSNEKLFF
CDR3 DNA: TGTGCCAGCAGTTTTATACAGGCCAGTCGGTCGAATGAAAAACTGTTTTTT
V gene: TRBV28
J gene: TRBJ1-4
D gene: .
clone size: .

CDR3 protein: CAWSPWTENTEAFF
CDR3 DNA: TGTGCCTGGAGTCCATGGACAGAGAACACTGAAGCTTTCTTT
V gene: TRBV30
J gene: TRBJ1-1
D gene: .
clone size: few

CDR3 protein: CASSLEVAGGPEYF
CDR3 DNA: TGCGCCAGCAGCTTGGAGGTAGCGGGGGGACCCGAGTATTTT
V gene: TRBV5-1
J gene: TRBJ2-3
D gene: TRBD2
clone size: .

CDR3 protein: CASSGGQDQPQHF
CDR3 DNA: TGTGCCAGCAGCGGCGGGCAAGATCAGCCCCAGCATTTT
V gene: TRBV9
J gene: TRBJ1-5
D gene: .
clone size: .

CDR3 protein: CAWKRRGTEAFF
CDR3 DNA: TGTGCCTGGAAACGCAGGGGTACTGAAGCTTTCTTT
V gene: TRBV30
J gene: TRBJ1-1
D gene: .
clone size: .

CDR3 protein: CASSLTGQNYGYTF
CDR3 DNA: TGTGCCAGCAGTCTCACGGGACAGAACTATGGCTACACCTTC
V gene: TRBV6-5
J gene: TRBJ1-2
D gene: TRBD1
clone size: few

CDR3 protein: CASGYSQGANPTNEKLFF
CDR3 DNA: TGTGCTAGTGGTTACAGTCAGGGGGCCAACCCAACTAATGAAAAACTGTTTTTT
V gene: TRBV12-5
J gene: TRBJ1-4
D gene: TRBD1
clone size: .

CDR3 protein: CASSLLGTSTDTQYF
CDR3 DNA: TGCGCCAGCAGCTTGTTAGGGACTAGCACAGATACGCAGTATTTT
V gene: TRBV5-1
J gene: TRBJ2-3
D gene: .
clone size: .

CDR3 protein: CATSLGRGQAHEKLFF
CDR3 DNA: TGTGCCACCAGCCTGGGTAGGGGACAGGCTCATGAAAAACTGTTTTTT
V gene: TRBV15
J gene: TRBJ1-4
D gene: TRBD1
clone size: .

CDR3 protein: CASSGEVRYGYTF
CDR3 DNA: TGTGCCAGCAGTGGGGAGGTTCGATATGGCTACACCTTC
V gene: TRBV2
J gene: TRBJ1-2
D gene: .
clone size: .

CDR3 protein: CASSPGLYGYTF
CDR3 DNA: TGTGCCAGCAGCCCGGGACTCTATGGCTACACCTTC
V gene: TRBV7-8
J gene: TRBJ1-2
D gene: .
clone size: .

CDR3 protein: CASSTKTGEETQYF
CDR3 DNA: TGTGCCAGCAGCACCAAGACAGGGGAAGAGACCCAGTACTTC
V gene: TRBV5-4
J gene: TRBJ2-5
D gene: TRBD1
clone size: once

CDR3 protein: CASTTPGVETQYF
CDR3 DNA: TGTGCCAGCACTACCCCAGGGGTAGAGACCCAGTACTTC
V gene: TRBV7-9
J gene: TRBJ2-5
D gene: .
clone size: .

CDR3 protein: CASSKAGTGDEYGYTF
CDR3 DNA: TGTGCCAGCAGCAAAGCGGGGACAGGGGATGAGTATGGCTACACCTTC
V gene: TRBV21-1
J gene: TRBJ1-2
D gene: .
clone size: .

CDR3 protein: CASSLFPPRYQPQHF
CDR3 DNA: TGTGCCAGCAGCTTATTCCCACCGCGCTATCAGCCCCAGCATTTT
V gene: TRBV11-3
J gene: TRBJ1-5
D gene: .
clone size: .